This is a list of T cell receptor beta chains from one sample in a study of OX40 agonist ivuxolimab in advanced cancers. The table came from immunoSEQ multiplex PCR; TCRdb's copy has only in-frame clones and leaves some out. The top ten hold about 1.2% of the sample, which has nearly 55,000 clones, 70% to 90% seen once. The material was CD4+ or CD8+ T cells sorted from blood, obtained in a trial of the OX40 agonist ivuxolimab. The receptors originated from an adult with an advanced solid tumor such as melanoma, head and neck, liver or kidney cancer. CDR3s leave out the opening cysteine and the closing phenylalanine or tryptophan. Clone size, where shown, is once, few, many, or a class for clones that have expanded.

V gene,clone size,J gene,CDR3 protein
TRBV19,NA,TRBJ2-6,ASSVRGVGGSGANVLT
TRBV7-9,NA,TRBJ2-7,ASSPTGAGYEQY
TRBV19,NA,TRBJ1-2,ASSTRPRGAEEGYT
TRBV2,NA,TRBJ2-7,ASSEDRGQGALEQY
TRBV6-5,few,TRBJ1-2,ASSPGSNYGYT
TRBV5-5,NA,TRBJ1-1,ASSPGTEPLNTEAF
TRBV28,once,TRBJ2-6,ASSPYETGTVLT
TRBV6-1,NA,TRBJ2-1,ASRPDREGVNEQF
TRBV7-2,NA,TRBJ1-1,ASGFRGNTEAF
TRBV20-1,NA,TRBJ2-5,SARDGAAQY
TRBV12-5,NA,TRBJ2-7,ASGLGQGMDEQY
TRBV25-1,NA,TRBJ1-1,ASSEAGTPNTEAF
TRBV7-2,NA,TRBJ2-3,ASSPQSGTGDTQY
TRBV6-1,NA,TRBJ2-7,ASSASGSTKGQY
TRBV5-4,once,TRBJ2-2,ASSLGVGVAAGELF
TRBV11-2,NA,TRBJ1-5,ASSRTGHNQPQH
TRBV28,NA,TRBJ1-1,ASSPVGAPTEAF
TRBV5-6,NA,TRBJ2-1,ASSRVQGRNEQF
TRBV5-1,few,TRBJ2-7,ASSLNPREQY
TRBV5-1,NA,TRBJ2-7,ASSLAQGGTYEQY
TRBV9,NA,TRBJ2-2,ASQREVNTGELF
TRBV20-1,few,TRBJ2-7,SARENYEQY
TRBV7-9,NA,TRBJ1-5,ASSLASGYSNQPQH
TRBV2,NA,TRBJ2-3,ASAIGQGWSTDTQY
TRBV28,NA,TRBJ2-2,ASSLGGGYGELF
TRBV4-3,NA,TRBJ2-2,ASSQGYPTGELF
TRBV6-6,once,TRBJ1-5,ASRREEQPQH
TRBV18,NA,TRBJ2-1,ASSLESGTSGINEQF
TRBV6-5,NA,TRBJ1-1,ASSYGTEAF
TRBV19,NA,TRBJ2-3,ASTLGREDTQY
TRBV6-1,NA,TRBJ2-1,ASSELKAYNEQF
TRBV7-9,few,TRBJ2-7,ASTQRGEYEQY
TRBV9,NA,TRBJ2-1,ASSRNREGEQF
TRBV4-3,NA,TRBJ1-5,ASSQDIQGDQPQH
TRBV4-3,NA,TRBJ1-2,ASSQALDYGYT
TRBV7-2,NA,TRBJ2-7,ASSLAGSHYEQY
TRBV19,once,TRBJ1-2,ASRERANYGYT
TRBV28,NA,TRBJ1-5,ASVKVQGVDQPQH
TRBV30,NA,TRBJ1-1,AWTEPGIDIEAF
TRBV5-1,NA,TRBJ2-2,ASSLASGDTGELF